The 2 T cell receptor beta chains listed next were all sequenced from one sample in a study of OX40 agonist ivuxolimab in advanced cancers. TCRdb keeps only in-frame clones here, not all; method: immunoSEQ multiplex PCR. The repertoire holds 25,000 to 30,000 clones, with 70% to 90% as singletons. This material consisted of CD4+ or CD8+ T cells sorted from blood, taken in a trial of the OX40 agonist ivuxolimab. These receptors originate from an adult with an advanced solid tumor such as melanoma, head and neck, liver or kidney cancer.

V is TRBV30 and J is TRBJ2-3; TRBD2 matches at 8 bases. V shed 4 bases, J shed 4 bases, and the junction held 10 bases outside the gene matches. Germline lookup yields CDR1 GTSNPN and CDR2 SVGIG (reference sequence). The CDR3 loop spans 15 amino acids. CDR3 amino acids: CAWTARRGGPDTQYF. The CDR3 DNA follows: TGTGCCTGGACAGCCAGACGGGGGGGCCCAGATACGCAGTATTTT.

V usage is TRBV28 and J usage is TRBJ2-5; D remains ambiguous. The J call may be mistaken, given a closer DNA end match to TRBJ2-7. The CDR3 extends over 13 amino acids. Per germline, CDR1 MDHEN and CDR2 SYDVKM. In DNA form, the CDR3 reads TGTGCCAGCAGTTTAAATCTCTCCTACGAGCAGTACTTC. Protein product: CASSLNLSYEQYF.